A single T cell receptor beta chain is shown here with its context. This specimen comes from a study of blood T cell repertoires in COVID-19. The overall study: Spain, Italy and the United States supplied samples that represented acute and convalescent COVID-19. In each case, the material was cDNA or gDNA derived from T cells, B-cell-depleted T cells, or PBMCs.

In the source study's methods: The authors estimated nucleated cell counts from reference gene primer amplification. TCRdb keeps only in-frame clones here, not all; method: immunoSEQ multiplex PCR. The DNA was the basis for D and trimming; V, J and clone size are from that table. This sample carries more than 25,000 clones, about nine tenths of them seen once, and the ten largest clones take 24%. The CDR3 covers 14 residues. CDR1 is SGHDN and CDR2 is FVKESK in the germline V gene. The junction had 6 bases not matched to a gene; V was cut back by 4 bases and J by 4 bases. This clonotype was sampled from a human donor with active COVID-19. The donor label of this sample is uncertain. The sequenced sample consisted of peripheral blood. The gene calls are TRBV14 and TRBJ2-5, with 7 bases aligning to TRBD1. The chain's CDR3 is CASSRQGVAETQYF. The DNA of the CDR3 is TGTGCCAGCAGCCGCCAGGGGGTCGCAGAGACCCAGTACTTC.